Reported below is one T cell receptor (beta chain). This sample stems from a study of blood T cell repertoires in COVID-19. Study-level background: The study drew acute and convalescent COVID-19 samples from the United States, Italy and Spain. T cells, B-cell-depleted T cells, or PBMCs supplied cDNA or gDNA.

Methods used by the authors: By means of reference gene primer amplification, nucleated cell counts were estimated. This table comes from immunoSEQ multiplex PCR, and its TCRdb copy is limited to in-frame clones, with some not included. The DNA was the basis for D and trimming; V, J and clone size are from that table. The sample includes 90,000 to 110,000 clones, 84% of them seen just once. This clonotype originated in a woman over 75 with active or convalescent COVID-19. The sequencing input was peripheral blood.

CDR3 DNA sequence: TGCAGCGCCCGACAGAACTATGGCTACACCTTC. Protein sequence: CSARQNYGYTF. This chain uses TRBV29-1 with TRBJ1-2, with D perhaps TRBD1 (5 bases). Germline CDR1 reads SQVTM; CDR2 reads ANQGSEA. The CDR3 consists of 11 residues. Deletions cut 7 bases from V and 2 bases from J, with 8 bases between.